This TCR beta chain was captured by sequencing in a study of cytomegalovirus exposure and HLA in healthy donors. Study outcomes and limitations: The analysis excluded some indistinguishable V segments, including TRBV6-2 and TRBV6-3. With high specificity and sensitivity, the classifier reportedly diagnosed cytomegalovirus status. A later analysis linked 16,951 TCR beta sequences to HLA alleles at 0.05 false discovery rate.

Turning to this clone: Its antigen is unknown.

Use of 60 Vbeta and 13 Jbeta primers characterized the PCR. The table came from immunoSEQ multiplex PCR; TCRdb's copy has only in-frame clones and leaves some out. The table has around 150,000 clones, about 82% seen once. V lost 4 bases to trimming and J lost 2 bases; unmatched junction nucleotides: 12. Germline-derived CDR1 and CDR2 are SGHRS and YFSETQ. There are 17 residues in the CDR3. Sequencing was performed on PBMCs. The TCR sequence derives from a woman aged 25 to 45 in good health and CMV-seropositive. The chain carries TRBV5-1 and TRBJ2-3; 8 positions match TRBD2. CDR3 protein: CASSGGTGGRNTDTQYF. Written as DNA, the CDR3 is TGCGCCAGCAGCGGGGGAACGGGCGGGAGGAACACAGATACGCAGTATTTT.